These 18 T cell receptor beta chains originate from one sample sequenced in a study of cytomegalovirus exposure and HLA in healthy donors (dated 2017 in TCRdb). The method behind the library was the immunoSEQ multiplex PCR assay. Drawn from immuneACCESS, this table holds only the in-frame rearrangements with V and J called that TCRdb kept. Clones are partly lost; checked studies trace under half to an unresolved V gene and leave the rest unexplained. This sample comprises 150,000 to 180,000 clones, less than 90% of them detected only once. Together, the top ten hold 20% to 25% of the sample. Sample: PBMCs. The source of these receptors is a man younger than 35 in good health and CMV-seropositive.

The CDR3 protein is CASSQDNPPTYNEQFF. The CDR3 region has the DNA TGCGCCAGCAGCCAAGATAACCCCCCTACCTACAATGAGCAGTTCTTC. The rearrangement joins TRBV4-1 to TRBJ2-1; the D is unclear. The CDR3 has 16 residues. Trimming cost V 0 bases and J 2 bases, with 11 bases left between them. Germline V gene lookup returns CDR1 MGHRA and CDR2 YSYEKL.

The CDR3 DNA reads as TGTGCCAGCAGCTTGGGACTAGCGGATCTTTACAATGAGCAGTTCTTC. Translating gives CASSLGLADLYNEQFF. The chain links TRBV5-4 to TRBJ2-1, with TRBD2 matching 9 bases. In germline, CDR1 is SGHNT, CDR2 YYREEE (reference sequence). The CDR3 extends over 16 amino acids. V lost 0 bases and J lost 4; bases outside the gene matches: 5.

This rearrangement joins TRBV18 to TRBJ2-7; D possibly uses TRBD1 or TRBD2 (5 bases each). The V and J ends lost 5 bases and 6 bases respectively, with 17 bases between them. Germline V gene lookup returns CDR1 KGHSH and CDR2 LQKENI. The CDR3 sequence is 14 residues long. The CDR3 DNA sequence: TGTGCCAGCTCATCACTAGATCAGGGTTCCGAGCAGTACTTC. Its protein product is CASSSLDQGSEQYF.

J is TRBJ1-2 and V is TRBV2; D is undetermined. Trimming took 3 bases from V and 4 from J, leaving 9 bases between them. CDR3 length: 13 amino acids. Germline-derived CDR1 and CDR2 are SNHLY and FYNNEI. CDR3 DNA: TGTGCCAGCAGTGAGCTCAGAGGCTATGGCTACACCTTC. Protein sequence: CASSELRGYGYTF.

J is TRBJ2-7 and V is TRBV5-4; TRBD1 matches 8 bases. The CDR3 covers 16 residues. The J segment lost 4 bases and the V segment lost 4 bases, leaving 13 bases of the junction unmatched. The germline gives CDR1 SGHNT, CDR2 YYREEE (reference sequence). CDR3 nucleotide sequence: TGTGCCAGCAGCGGAGGACAGGGCCGGCCAGGGTACGAGCAGTACTTC. This translates into CASSGGQGRPGYEQYF. The whole variable domain, filled in from reference TRBV5-4 and TRBJ2-7, reads ETGVTQSPTHLIKTRGQQVTLRCSSQSGHNTVSWYQQALGQGPQFIFQYYREEENGRGNFPPRFSGLQFPNYSSELNVNALELDDSALYLCASSGGQGRPGYEQYFGPGTRLTVT.

The V call is TRBV2, the J call TRBJ2-3, with 7 nucleotides matching TRBD2. The V and J ends lost 7 bases and 2 bases, in that order; junction bases with no gene match: 12. This CDR3 has 16 residues. Germline loops: CDR1 SNHLY, CDR2 FYNNEI. The CDR3, as DNA: TGTGCCAGCACCCGGACTAGACAACCAAACACAGATACGCAGTATTTT. Amino acid sequence: CASTRTRQPNTDTQYF.

The V call is TRBV7-2, the J call TRBJ2-2, with D maybe TRBD2 (6 bases). In germline, CDR1 is SGHTA, CDR2 FQGNSA. The CDR3 length is 16 residues. Trimming pared 5 bases from V and 2 bases from J, leaving 15 bases between. The CDR3 region is CASSRPVGGNTGELFF. CDR3 nucleotide sequence: TGTGCCAGCAGCCGGCCAGTGGGGGGTAACACCGGGGAGCTGTTTTTT.

V and J are TRBV6-1 and TRBJ1-1; tentative D call: TRBD1 (5 bases). The CDR3 runs to 13 residues. V lost 4 bases and J lost 3, with 9 bases in between. Germline V CDR1 and CDR2: MNHNS, SASEGT. As DNA, the CDR3 is TGTGCCAGCAGTGCTGGGGGGGACACTGAAGCTTTCTTT. It translates to CASSAGGDTEAFF.

The rearrangement uses TRBV18 and TRBJ1-1; 11 nucleotides line up with TRBD1. After removal of 5 bases from V and 1 base from J, the junction contained 6 bases not matched to a gene. This CDR3 spans 16 amino acids. The V gene's germline CDR1 is KGHSH and CDR2 LQKENI. Here the CDR3 DNA reads TGTGCCAGCTCAGTGGACAGGGGGCGGCCGAACACTGAAGCTTTCTTT. Encoded protein: CASSVDRGRPNTEAFF.

The CDR3 region has the DNA TGTGCCAGCAGCCCCCCCCGTGGGCACATCCCTGGCTACACCTTC. Translated, it gives CASSPPRGHIPGYTF. The J gene is TRBJ1-2, the V gene TRBV7-9; D unresolved. CDR3 length: 15 amino acids. CDR1 and CDR2 (germline): SEHNR, FQNEAQ (reference sequence). Trimming cost V 5 bases and J 7 bases, with 20 bases left between them.

This chain joins TRBV4-1 and TRBJ2-7; a weak D match, TRBD2 (6 bases). Trimming removed 3 bases from V and 3 bases from J, with 9 bases in between. In germline, CDR1 is MGHRA, CDR2 YSYEKL. The CDR3 covers 13 residues. The CDR3: CASSQGLYYEQYF. The CDR3 nucleotides read TGCGCCAGCAGCCAGGGACTTTACTACGAGCAGTACTTC.

The chain recombines TRBV4-3 with TRBJ2-1, with 13 bases that match TRBD2. Germline-derived CDR1 and CDR2 are LGHNA and YSLEER. The CDR3 covers 15 residues. The V and J ends lost 6 bases and 8 bases, in that order; junction bases with no gene match: 7. CDR3 nucleotides: TGCGCCAGCAGAAAACTAGCGGGGGGGCCCTATGAGCAGTTCTTC. Its translation is CASRKLAGGPYEQFF.

The V gene is TRBV11-2, the J gene TRBJ2-2, with 9 nucleotides matching TRBD2. CDR1 and CDR2 from the germline V gene are SGHAT and FQNNGV. The junction had 17 bases not matched to a gene; V was cut back by 5 bases and J by 4 bases. The CDR3 spans 19 residues. CDR3 amino acids: CASSLAGPDRDRVTGELFF. CDR3 nucleotides: TGTGCCAGCAGCCTAGCGGGGCCCGACAGGGATCGGGTCACCGGGGAGCTGTTTTTT.

This chain links TRBV2 with TRBJ1-2; D gene uncertain. The V gene's germline CDR1 is SNHLY and CDR2 FYNNEI. The CDR3 extends over 14 amino acids. V was clipped by 2 bases and J by 2 bases, with 9 bases between them. CDR3 nucleotide sequence: TGTGCCAGCAGTGAAAACCAGTTAAACTATGGCTACACCTTC. Translation gives CASSENQLNYGYTF. Full variable domain (rest looked up from reference TRBV2 and TRBJ1-2): EPEVTQTPSHQVTQMGQEVILRCVPISNHLYFYWYRQILGQKVEFLVSFYNNEISEKSEIFDDQFSVERPDGSNFTLKIRSTKLEDSAMYFCASSENQLNYGYTFGSGTRLTVV.

As DNA, the CDR3 is TGTGCCAGCAGCGTAGGGGCGGGACTCAATCAGCCCCAGCATTTT. Protein sequence: CASSVGAGLNQPQHF. The chain links TRBV9 to TRBJ1-5, with D maybe TRBD1 (5 bases). Germline CDR1 SGDLS, CDR2 YYNGEE. This CDR3 is built from 15 residues. Trimming took 0 bases from V and 3 from J, leaving 10 bases between them.

This sequence joins TRBV19 and TRBJ1-3, with D maybe TRBD1 (6 bases). Per germline, CDR1 LNHDA and CDR2 SQIVND (reference sequence). The V end was cut by 3 bases, the J end by 1 base, with 10 bases between. This CDR3 region has 15 residues. CDR3 bases: TGTGCCAGTAGTATCCTGCAGGGGTCTGGAAACACCATATATTTT. It translates to CASSILQGSGNTIYF. Full variable domain (outside the CDR3, taken from reference TRBV19 and TRBJ1-3): DGGITQSPKYLFRKEGQNVTLSCEQNLNHDAMYWYRQDPGQGLRLIYYSQIVNDFQKGDIAEGYSVSREKKESFPLTVTSAQKNPTAFYLCASSILQGSGNTIYFGEGSWLTVV.

The rearrangement links TRBV5-1 to TRBJ2-1; 10 bases match TRBD2. CDR3 length: 14 residues. The V gene end was trimmed by 1 base and the J gene end by 9 bases; junction bases not matched to a gene: 4. In germline, CDR1 is SGHRS, CDR2 YFSETQ. CDR3 amino acids: CASSLLAGVPEQFF. The CDR3 nucleotides read TGCGCCAGCAGCTTGCTAGCGGGAGTCCCTGAGCAGTTCTTC.

The genes are TRBV27 and TRBJ2-1, with 9 bases identical to TRBD2. The V gene's germline CDR1 is MNHEY and CDR2 SMNVEV (reference sequence). There are 17 residues in the CDR3. Trimming cost V 3 bases and J 2 bases; bases outside gene matches: 8. The CDR3 sequence is CASSFLGLADPYNEQFF. In DNA form, the CDR3 reads TGTGCCAGCAGTTTTTTGGGACTAGCAGATCCCTACAATGAGCAGTTCTTC.